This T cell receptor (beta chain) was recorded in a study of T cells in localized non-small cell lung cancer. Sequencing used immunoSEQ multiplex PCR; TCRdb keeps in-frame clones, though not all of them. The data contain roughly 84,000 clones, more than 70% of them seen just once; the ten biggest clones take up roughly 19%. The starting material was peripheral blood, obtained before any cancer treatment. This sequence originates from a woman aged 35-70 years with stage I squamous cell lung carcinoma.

The CDR3 loop is CASSLVLAGALGEETQYF. Written as DNA, the CDR3 is TGTGCCAGCAGCTTAGTACTAGCGGGGGCCCTTGGGGAAGAGACCCAGTACTTC. The J gene is TRBJ2-5, the V gene TRBV11-1; 11 nucleotides agree with TRBD2. In germline, CDR1 is SGHAT, CDR2 FQDESV (reference sequence). This CDR3 spans 18 amino acids. V gave up 1 base and J gave up 3 bases; unmatched junction bases: 10.